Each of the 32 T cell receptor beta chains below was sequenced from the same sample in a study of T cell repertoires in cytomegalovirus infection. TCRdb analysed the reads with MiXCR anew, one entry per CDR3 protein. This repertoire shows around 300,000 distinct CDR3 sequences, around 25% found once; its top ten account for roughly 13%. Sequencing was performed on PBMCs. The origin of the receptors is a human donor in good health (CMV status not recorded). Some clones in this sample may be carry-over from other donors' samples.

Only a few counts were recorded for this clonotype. The CDR3: CASSLQGSNYGYTF. The CDR3 nucleotides are TGTGCCAGCAGTTTACAGGGGTCTAACTATGGCTACACCTTC. This chain joins TRBV28 and TRBJ1-2, with D maybe TRBD1 (6 bases). CDR1 and CDR2 (germline): MDHEN, SYDVKM. Trimming cost V 2 bases and J 0 bases, with 7 bases left between them. The CDR3 sequence is 14 residues long.

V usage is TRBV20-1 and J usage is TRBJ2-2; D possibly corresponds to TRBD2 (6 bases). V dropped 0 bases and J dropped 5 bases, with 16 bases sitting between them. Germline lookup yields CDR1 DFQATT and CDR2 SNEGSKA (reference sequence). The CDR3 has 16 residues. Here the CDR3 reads CSARDPRDSPTGELFF. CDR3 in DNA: TGCAGTGCTAGAGATCCCCGGGACTCTCCGACCGGGGAGCTGTTTTTT.

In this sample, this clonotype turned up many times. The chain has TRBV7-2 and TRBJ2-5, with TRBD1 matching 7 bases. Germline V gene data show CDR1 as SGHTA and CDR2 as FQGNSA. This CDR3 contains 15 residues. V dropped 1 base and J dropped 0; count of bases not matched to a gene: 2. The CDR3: CASSLVGQYQETQYF. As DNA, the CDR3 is TGTGCCAGCAGCTTAGTGGGACAGTACCAAGAGACCCAGTACTTC.

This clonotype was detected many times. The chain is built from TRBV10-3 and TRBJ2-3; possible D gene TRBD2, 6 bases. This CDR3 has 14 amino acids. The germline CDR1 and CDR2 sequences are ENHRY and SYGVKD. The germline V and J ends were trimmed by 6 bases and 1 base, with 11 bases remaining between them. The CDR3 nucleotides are TGTGCCATCAGGGAGGGAGACCGCACAGATACGCAGTATTTT. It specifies CAIREGDRTDTQYF.

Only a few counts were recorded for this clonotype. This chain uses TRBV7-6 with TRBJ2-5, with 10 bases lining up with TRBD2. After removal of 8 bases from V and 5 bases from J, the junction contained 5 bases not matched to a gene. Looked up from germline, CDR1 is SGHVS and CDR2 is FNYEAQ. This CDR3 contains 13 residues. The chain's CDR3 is CASERGGHETQYF. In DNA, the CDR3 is TGTGCCAGCGAGCGGGGGGGGCATGAGACCCAGTACTTC.

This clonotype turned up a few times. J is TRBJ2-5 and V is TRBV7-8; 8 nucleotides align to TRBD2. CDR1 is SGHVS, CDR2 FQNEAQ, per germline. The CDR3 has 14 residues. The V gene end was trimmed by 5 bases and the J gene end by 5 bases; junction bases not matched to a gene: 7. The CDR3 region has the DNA TGTGCCAGCAGCATCGGACTAGCCCGGGAGACCCAGTACTTC. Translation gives CASSIGLARETQYF.

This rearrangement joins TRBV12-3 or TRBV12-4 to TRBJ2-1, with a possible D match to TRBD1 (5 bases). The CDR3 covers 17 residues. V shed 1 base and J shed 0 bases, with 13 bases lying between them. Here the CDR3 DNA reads TGTGCCAGCAGTTTAGATATACAGGAGAACTCCTACAATGAGCAGTTCTTC. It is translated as CASSLDIQENSYNEQFF.

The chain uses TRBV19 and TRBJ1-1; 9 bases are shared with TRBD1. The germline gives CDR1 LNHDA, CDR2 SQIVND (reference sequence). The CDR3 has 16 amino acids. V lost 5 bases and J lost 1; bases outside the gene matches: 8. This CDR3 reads CASSPGQGRSNTEAFF. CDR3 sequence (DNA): TGTGCCAGTAGTCCGGGACAGGGAAGATCGAACACTGAAGCTTTCTTT.

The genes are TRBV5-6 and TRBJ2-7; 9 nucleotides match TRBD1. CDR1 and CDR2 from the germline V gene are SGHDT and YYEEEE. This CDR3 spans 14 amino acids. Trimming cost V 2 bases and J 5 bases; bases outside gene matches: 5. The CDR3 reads CASSFPDRGDEQYF. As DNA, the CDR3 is TGTGCCAGCAGCTTCCCTGACAGGGGGGACGAGCAGTACTTC.

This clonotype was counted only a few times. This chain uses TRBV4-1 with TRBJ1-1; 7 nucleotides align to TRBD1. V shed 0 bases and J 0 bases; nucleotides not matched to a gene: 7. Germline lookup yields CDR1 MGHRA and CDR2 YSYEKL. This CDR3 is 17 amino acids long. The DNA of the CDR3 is TGCGCCAGCAGCCAAGAGCACTGGGACAGCATGAACACTGAAGCTTTCTTT. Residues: CASSQEHWDSMNTEAFF.

The CDR3 region is CASSLNMGAGGGEQYF. The DNA for the CDR3 is TGTGCCAGCAGCTTAAATATGGGGGCAGGGGGCGGCGAGCAGTACTTC. This chain joins TRBV7-3 and TRBJ2-7, with TRBD1 matching over 8 bases. With 1 base clipped from V and 6 bases from J, the junction kept 11 bases outside the gene matches. Germline CDR1 is SGHTA and CDR2 is FQGTGA. The CDR3 length is 16 residues.

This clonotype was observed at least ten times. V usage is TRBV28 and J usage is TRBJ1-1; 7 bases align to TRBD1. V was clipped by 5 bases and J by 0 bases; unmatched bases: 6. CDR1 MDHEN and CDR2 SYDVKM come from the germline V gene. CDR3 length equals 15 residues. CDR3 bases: TGTGCCAGCAGTCCACCGACAGGGATGAACACTGAAGCTTTCTTT. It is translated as CASSPPTGMNTEAFF.

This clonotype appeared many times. The CDR3 DNA follows: TGTGCCAGCTGTGCTCCTTACTATGGCTACACCTTC. Its translation: CASCAPYYGYTF. The rearrangement uses TRBV7-9 and TRBJ1-2, with no clear D. CDR3 length: 12 residues. Trimming pared 8 bases from V and 3 bases from J, leaving 10 bases between. CDR1 and CDR2 from the germline V gene are SEHNR and FQNEAQ (reference sequence). Together with reference TRBV7-9 and TRBJ1-2, the CDR3 gives the full variable domain: DTGVSQNPRHKITKRGQNVTFRCDPISEHNRLYWYRQTLGQGPEFLTYFQNEAQLEKSRLLSDRFSAERPKGSFSTLEIQRTEQGDSAMYLCASCAPYYGYTFGSGTRLTVV.

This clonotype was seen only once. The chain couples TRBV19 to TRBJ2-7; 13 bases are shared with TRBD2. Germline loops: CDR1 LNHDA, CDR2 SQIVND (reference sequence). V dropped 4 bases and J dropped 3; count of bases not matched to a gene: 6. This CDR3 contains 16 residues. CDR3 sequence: CASSSLRTSGSYEQYF. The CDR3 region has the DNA TGTGCCAGTAGTAGCTTACGGACTAGCGGGAGCTACGAGCAGTACTTC.

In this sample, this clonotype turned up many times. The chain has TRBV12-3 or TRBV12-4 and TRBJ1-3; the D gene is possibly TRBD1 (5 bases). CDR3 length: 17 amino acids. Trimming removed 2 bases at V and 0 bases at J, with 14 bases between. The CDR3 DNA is TGTGCCAGCAGTTTATGGACGTTCGGGACCTCTGGAAACACCATATATTTT. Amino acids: CASSLWTFGTSGNTIYF.

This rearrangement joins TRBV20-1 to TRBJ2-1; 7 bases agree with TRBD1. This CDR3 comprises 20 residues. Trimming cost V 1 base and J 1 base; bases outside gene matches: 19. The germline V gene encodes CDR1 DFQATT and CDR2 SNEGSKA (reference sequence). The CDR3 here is CSARVSYPNSDRESYNEQFF. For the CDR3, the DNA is TGCAGTGCTAGAGTCTCTTATCCAAACTCAGACAGGGAATCCTACAATGAGCAGTTCTTC.

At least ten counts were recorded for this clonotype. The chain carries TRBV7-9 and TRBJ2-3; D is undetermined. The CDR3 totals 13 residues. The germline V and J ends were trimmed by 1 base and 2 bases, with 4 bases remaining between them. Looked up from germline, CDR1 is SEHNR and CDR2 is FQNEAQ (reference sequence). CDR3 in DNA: TGTGCCAGCAGCTTAGACACCACAGATACGCAGTATTTT. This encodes CASSLDTTDTQYF.

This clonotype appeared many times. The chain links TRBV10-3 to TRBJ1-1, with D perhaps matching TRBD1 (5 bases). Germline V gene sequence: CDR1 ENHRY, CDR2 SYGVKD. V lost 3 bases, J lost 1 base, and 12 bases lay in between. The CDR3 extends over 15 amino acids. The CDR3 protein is CAISDPGHRNTEAFF. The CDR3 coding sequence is TGTGCCATCAGTGACCCCGGACATCGGAACACTGAAGCTTTCTTT.

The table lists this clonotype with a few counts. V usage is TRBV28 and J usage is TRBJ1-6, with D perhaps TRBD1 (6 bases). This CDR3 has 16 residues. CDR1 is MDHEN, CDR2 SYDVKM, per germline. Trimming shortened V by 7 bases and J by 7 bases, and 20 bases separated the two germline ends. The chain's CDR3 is CASTLGGGQMNSPLHF. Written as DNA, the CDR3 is TGTGCCAGCACCCTGGGCGGGGGGCAGATGAATTCACCCCTCCACTTT.

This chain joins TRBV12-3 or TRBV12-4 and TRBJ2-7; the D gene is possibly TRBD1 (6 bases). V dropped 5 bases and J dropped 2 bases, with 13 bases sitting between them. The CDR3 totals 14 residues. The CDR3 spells CASSGDRIPYEQYF. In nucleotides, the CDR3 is TGTGCCAGCAGTGGTGACAGGATACCCTACGAGCAGTACTTC.

CDR3 bases: TGCAGTGCTTCCGGGCCAGCGTCCTCCTACAATGAGCAGTTCTTC. It specifies CSASGPASSYNEQFF. The V and J genes are TRBV20-1 and TRBJ2-1; no clear D gene. The CDR3 extends over 15 amino acids. Looked up from germline, CDR1 is DFQATT and CDR2 is SNEGSKA (reference sequence). V lost 5 bases to trimming and J lost 0 bases, with 14 bases between them.

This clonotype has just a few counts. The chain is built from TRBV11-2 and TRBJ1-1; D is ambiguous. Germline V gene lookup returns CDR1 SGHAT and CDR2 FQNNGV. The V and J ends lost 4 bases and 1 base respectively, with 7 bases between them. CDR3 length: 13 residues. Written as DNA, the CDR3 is TGTGCCAGCAGCTCGAACAGGAACACTGAAGCTTTCTTT. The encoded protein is CASSSNRNTEAFF. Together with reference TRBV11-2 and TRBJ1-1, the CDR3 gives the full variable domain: EAGVAQSPRYKIIEKRQSVAFWCNPISGHATLYWYQQILGQGPKLLIQFQNNGVVDDSQLPKDRFSAERLKGVDSTLKIQPAKLEDSAVYLCASSSNRNTEAFFGQGTRLTVV.

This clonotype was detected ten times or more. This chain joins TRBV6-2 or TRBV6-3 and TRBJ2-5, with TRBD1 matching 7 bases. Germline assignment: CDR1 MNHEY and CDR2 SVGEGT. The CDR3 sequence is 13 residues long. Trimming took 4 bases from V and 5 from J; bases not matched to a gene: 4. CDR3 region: CASSSTGLETQYF. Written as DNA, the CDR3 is TGTGCCAGCAGTTCGACAGGGCTGGAGACCCAGTACTTC.

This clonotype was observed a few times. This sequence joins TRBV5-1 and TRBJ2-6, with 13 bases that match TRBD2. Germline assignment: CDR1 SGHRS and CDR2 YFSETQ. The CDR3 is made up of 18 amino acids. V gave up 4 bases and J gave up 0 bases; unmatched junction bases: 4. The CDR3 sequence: CASSPGLAGSSGANVLTF. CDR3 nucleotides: TGCGCCAGCAGCCCGGGACTAGCGGGAAGCTCTGGGGCCAACGTCCTGACTTTC.

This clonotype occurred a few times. The CDR3 DNA is TGTGCCAGCAGCCCGGGTTGGGAGCAGTTCTTC. As protein: CASSPGWEQFF. J is TRBJ2-1 and V is TRBV7-9; the D is unclear. The CDR3 totals 11 residues. The germline V gene has CDR1 SEHNR and CDR2 FQNEAQ (reference sequence). Trimming took off 5 bases at V and 10 bases at J, with 9 bases between the two ends.

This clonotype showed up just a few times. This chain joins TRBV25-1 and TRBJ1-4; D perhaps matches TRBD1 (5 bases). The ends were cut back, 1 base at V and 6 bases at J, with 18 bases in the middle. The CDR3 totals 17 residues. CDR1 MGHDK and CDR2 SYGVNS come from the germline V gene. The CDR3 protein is CASSESFPGRLYEKLFF. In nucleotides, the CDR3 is TGTGCCAGCAGTGAATCGTTCCCGGGACGGCTGTATGAAAAACTGTTTTTT.

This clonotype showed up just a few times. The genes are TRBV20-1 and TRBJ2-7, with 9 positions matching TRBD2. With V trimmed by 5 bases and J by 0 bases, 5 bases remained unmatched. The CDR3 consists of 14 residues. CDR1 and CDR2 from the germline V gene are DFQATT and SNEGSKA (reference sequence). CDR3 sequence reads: CSAQAGGYSYEQYF. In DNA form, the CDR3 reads TGCAGTGCTCAAGCGGGGGGTTACTCCTACGAGCAGTACTTC.

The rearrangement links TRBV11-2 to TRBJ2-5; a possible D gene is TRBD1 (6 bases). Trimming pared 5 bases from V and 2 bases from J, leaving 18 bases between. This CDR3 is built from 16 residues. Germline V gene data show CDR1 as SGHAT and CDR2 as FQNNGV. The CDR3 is CASSKTPWTEQETQYF. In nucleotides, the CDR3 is TGTGCCAGCAGCAAAACTCCCTGGACAGAGCAAGAGACCCAGTACTTC.

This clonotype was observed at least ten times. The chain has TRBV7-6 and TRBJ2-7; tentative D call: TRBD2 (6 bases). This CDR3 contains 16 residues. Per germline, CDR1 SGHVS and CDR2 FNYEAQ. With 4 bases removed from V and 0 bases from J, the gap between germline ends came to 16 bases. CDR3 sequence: CASSSPPRDGSYEQYF. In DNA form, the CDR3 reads TGTGCCAGCAGCTCACCCCCGCGGGACGGCTCCTACGAGCAGTACTTC. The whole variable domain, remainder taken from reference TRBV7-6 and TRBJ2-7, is GAGVSQSPRYKVTKRGQDVALRCDPISGHVSLYWYRQALGQGPEFLTYFNYEAQQDKSGLPNDRFSAERPEGSISTLTIQRTEQRDSAMYRCASSSPPRDGSYEQYFGPGTRLTVT.

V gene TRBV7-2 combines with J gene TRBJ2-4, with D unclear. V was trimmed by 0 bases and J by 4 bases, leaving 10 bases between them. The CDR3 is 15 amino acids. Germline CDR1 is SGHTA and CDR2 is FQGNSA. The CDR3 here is CASSLARTAKNIQYF. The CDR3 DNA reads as TGTGCCAGCAGCTTAGCGAGGACGGCTAAAAACATTCAGTACTTC.

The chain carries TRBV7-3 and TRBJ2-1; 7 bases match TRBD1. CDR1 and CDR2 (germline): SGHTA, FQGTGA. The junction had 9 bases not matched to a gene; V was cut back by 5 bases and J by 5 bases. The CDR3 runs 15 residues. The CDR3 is CASSPRGQLDNEQFF. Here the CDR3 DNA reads TGTGCCAGCAGCCCCCGGGGACAGTTAGACAATGAGCAGTTCTTC.

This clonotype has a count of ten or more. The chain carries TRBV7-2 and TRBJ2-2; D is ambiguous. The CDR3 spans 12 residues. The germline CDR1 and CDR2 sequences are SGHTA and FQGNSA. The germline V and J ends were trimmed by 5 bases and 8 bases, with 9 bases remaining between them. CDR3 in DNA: TGTGCCAGCAGCCAATCGACGGGGGAGCTGTTTTTT. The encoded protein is CASSQSTGELFF.